A selection of T cell receptor beta chains follows, all from one sample in a study of T cells after posttransplantation cyclophosphamide. Only in-frame clones appear in the TCRdb table, and some are missing; sequencing was by immunoSEQ multiplex PCR. The sample consists of 7,500 to 10,000 clones, 89% of them appearing once. The specimen was PBMCs, collected roughly 67 weeks after allogeneic stem cell transplant with calcineurin inhibitor and methotrexate. All receptors come from a male patient aged 50 to 60 who received an allogeneic stem cell transplant from an unrelated donor, was CMV-positive, and had chronic GVHD only. Some T cells may originate from the graft donor. CDR3s include the opening cysteine and the closing phenylalanine or tryptophan. Fields, in order: V gene, clone size, CDR3 length, CDR3 protein. Some rows have no size entry. The others give once, few or many, or a class for an expanded clone.

v_gene: TRBV4-1
abundance: NA
len: 14
CDR3aa: CASSQDPGDTEAFF

v_gene: TRBV4-1
abundance: NA
len: 14
CDR3aa: CASSQAGEYNEQFF

v_gene: TRBV5-4
abundance: NA
len: 17
CDR3aa: CASSGAVGALGGTEAFF

v_gene: TRBV5-6
abundance: NA
len: 14
CDR3aa: CASRISGSPKGQYF

v_gene: TRBV15
abundance: NA
len: 16
CDR3aa: CATSRGWTDRDQPQHF

v_gene: TRBV5-4
abundance: once
len: 16
CDR3aa: CASSPPPTGLVTEAFF

v_gene: TRBV10-1
abundance: NA
len: 13
CDR3aa: CASSEQGNGELFF

v_gene: TRBV7-9
abundance: NA
len: 16
CDR3aa: CASTSAGLGRQNEQFF

v_gene: TRBV6-1
abundance: NA
len: 13
CDR3aa: CASIGGGNQPQHF

v_gene: TRBV27
abundance: NA
len: 15
CDR3aa: CASSLYPDRGDGYTF

v_gene: TRBV15
abundance: NA
len: 23
CDR3aa: CATSRETLLAGGPKSLAKNIQYF

v_gene: TRBV27
abundance: NA
len: 13
CDR3aa: CASSLGGGGTQYF

v_gene: TRBV6-5
abundance: NA
len: 15
CDR3aa: CASSPLLAGANTQYF

v_gene: TRBV4-2
abundance: NA
len: 18
CDR3aa: CASSQVGSVAGLSYEQYF

v_gene: TRBV7-9
abundance: NA
len: 13
CDR3aa: CASSWGPAVEQYF

v_gene: TRBV5-6
abundance: NA
len: 13
CDR3aa: CASSLGVEYGYTF

v_gene: TRBV4-1
abundance: NA
len: 16
CDR3aa: CASSPRSGDSSYEQYF